The present entry profiles one TCR beta chain with its context. These data originate in a study of blood T cell repertoires in COVID-19. Germline V lookup: CDR1 SGHAT, CDR2 FQNNGV. The length of the CDR3 is 15 residues. V lost 5 bases and J lost 0; bases outside the gene matches: 6. As originally analysed: Quantification of nucleated cells was approximated via reference gene primer amplification. Only in-frame clones appear in the TCRdb table, and some are missing; sequencing was by immunoSEQ multiplex PCR. The DNA gave D and trimming, while V, J and clone size come from that table. The data show more than 250,000 clones, with about 90% seen just once and just under 6.5% held by the top ten.

The rearrangement links TRBV11-2 to TRBJ1-1, with 7 positions matching TRBD1. The TCR was taken from a woman aged 45-65 years with COVID-19, enrolled during active disease. Sequenced input: peripheral blood. The CDR3 DNA follows: TGTGCCAGCAGCCAAGGGACAGTAATGAACACTGAAGCTTTCTTT. Translated: CASSQGTVMNTEAFF. Combining the CDR3 with reference TRBV11-2 and TRBJ1-1 gives the whole variable domain EAGVAQSPRYKIIEKRQSVAFWCNPISGHATLYWYQQILGQGPKLLIQFQNNGVVDDSQLPKDRFSAERLKGVDSTLKIQPAKLEDSAVYLCASSQGTVMNTEAFFGQGTRLTVV.